This TCR beta chain derives from a study of cytomegalovirus exposure and HLA in healthy donors. V shed 1 base and J shed 3 bases, with 13 bases lying between them. Germline loops: CDR1 SGHDN, CDR2 FVKESK. This CDR3 spans 16 amino acids. This clone was found a few times. Its antigen is still unknown. It was with 60 Vbeta and 13 Jbeta primers that the PCR ran. Original processing notes: In a later analysis, some 80 million unique TCR beta chains included roughly 11 million shared by two or more donors. Measured with immunoSEQ multiplex PCR; TCRdb has only the in-frame clones, and not every one. The DNA was the basis for D and trimming; V, J and clone size are from that table. The repertoire consists of more than 200,000 clones, with about four fifths occurring once and the leading ten covering roughly 6%. Overall study findings and caveats: Analyses of presence and absence presupposed an approximately uniform sequencing depth across donors. A later analysis found that most CMV-associated TCR beta chains appeared HLA-restricted.

The sample taken for sequencing was PBMCs. The J gene is TRBJ2-1, the V gene TRBV14; D possibly corresponds to TRBD2 (5 bases). This clonotype was sampled from a man in his forties or fifties in good health and CMV-seropositive. The CDR3 DNA follows: TGTGCCAGCAGCCAAGGGAGCGGAGGAGGCTACAATGAGCAGTTCTTC. This gives the protein CASSQGSGGGYNEQFF. Looking up the rest from reference TRBV14 and TRBJ2-1 gives the full variable domain: EAGVTQFPSHSVIEKGQTVTLRCDPISGHDNLYWYRRVMGKEIKFLLHFVKESKQDESGMPNNRFLAERTGGTYSTLKVQPAELEDSGVYFCASSQGSGGGYNEQFFGPGTRLTVL.